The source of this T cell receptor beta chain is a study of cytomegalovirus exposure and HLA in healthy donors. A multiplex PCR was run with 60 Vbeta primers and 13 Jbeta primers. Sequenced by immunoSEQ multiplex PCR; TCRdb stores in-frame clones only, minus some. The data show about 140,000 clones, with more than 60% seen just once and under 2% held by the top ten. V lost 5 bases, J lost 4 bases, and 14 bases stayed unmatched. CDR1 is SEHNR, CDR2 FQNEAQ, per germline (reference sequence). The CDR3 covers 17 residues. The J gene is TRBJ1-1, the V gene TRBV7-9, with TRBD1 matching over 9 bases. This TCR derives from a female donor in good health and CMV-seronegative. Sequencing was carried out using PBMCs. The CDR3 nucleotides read TGTGCCAGCAGCCCGACGGACAGGGGTGGTGTGGGCACTGAAGCTTTCTTT. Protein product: CASSPTDRGGVGTEAFF.